A single sample gave rise to the 26 T cell receptor beta chains below, sequenced in a study of post-analysis software for immune sequencing data. Whole-study results and caveats: With TRBV5-6, TRBV5-1 and TRBV20-1 included, about five TRBV segments were more frequent in patients than in controls.

For these TCRs, the target antigens are not known. cDNA libraries of TCR beta carried unique molecular identifiers. TCRdb processed the PCR reads anew with MiXCR; each CDR3 protein has one entry. In the table there are roughly 800,000 distinct CDR3 sequences, around 42% of which are singletons. Sequenced sample: blood. All receptors come from a girl aged 5 to 17 with multiple sclerosis.

V gene TRBV20-1 combines with J gene TRBJ2-1; possible D gene TRBD1, 6 bases. V lost 2 bases to trimming and J lost 5 bases, with 16 bases between them. The CDR3 runs to 15 residues. The germline CDR1 and CDR2 sequences are DFQATT and SNEGSKA (reference sequence). The CDR3 reads CSARSGHRDNNEQFF. The CDR3 DNA reads as TGCAGTGCTAGATCGGGACATCGTGACAACAATGAGCAGTTCTTC.

This clonotype has a count of ten or more. The V gene is TRBV7-8, the J gene TRBJ2-5; 10 bases agree with TRBD1. The CDR3 spans 14 residues. In germline, CDR1 is SGHVS, CDR2 FQNEAQ. The ends lost 5 bases at V and 3 bases at J; junction bases unmatched: 3. CDR3 in amino acids: CASSEGQGKETQYF. CDR3 coding DNA: TGTGCCAGCAGCGAGGGACAGGGGAAAGAGACCCAGTACTTC. The entire variable domain, with the rest obtained from reference TRBV7-8 and TRBJ2-5, is as follows: GAGVSQSPRYKVAKRGQDVALRCDPISGHVSLFWYQQALGQGPEFLTYFQNEAQLDKSGLPSDRFFAERPEGSVSTLKIQRTQQEDSAVYLCASSEGQGKETQYFGPGTRLLVL.

This sequence joins TRBV20-1 and TRBJ2-7; 10 nucleotides match TRBD2. The CDR3 has 15 residues. V was pared by 1 base and J by 6 bases, with 9 bases of the junction left unmatched. CDR1 and CDR2 (germline): DFQATT, SNEGSKA (reference sequence). The CDR3 DNA sequence: TGCAGTGCTAGAGTACCCGGGACTAGCGCCAGCGAGCAGTACTTC. Translating it yields CSARVPGTSASEQYF.

The chain uses TRBV10-3 and TRBJ2-3; D is perhaps TRBD2 (5 bases). CDR3 length: 15 residues. The V end lost 3 bases, the J end lost 4 bases, and 14 bases lay between the germline ends. Germline CDR1 is ENHRY and CDR2 is SYGVKD. The DNA of the CDR3 is TGTGCCATCAGTGACCCGGGATTAGTGGCAGATACGCAGTATTTT. Its protein product is CAISDPGLVADTQYF.

The rearrangement links TRBV9 to TRBJ2-5; D might be TRBD1 or TRBD2, each matching 5 bases. Germline CDR1 SGDLS, CDR2 YYNGEE. Between the trimmed V and J ends, which lost 1 base and 5 bases, there was a span of 15 bases. CDR3 size: 15 residues. CDR3 sequence: CASSVMGEGGETQYF. CDR3 bases: TGTGCCAGCAGCGTAATGGGGGAAGGCGGGGAGACCCAGTACTTC.

The rearrangement links TRBV3-1 to TRBJ2-5; 10 bases align to TRBD1. The CDR3 spans 14 residues. V dropped 8 bases and J dropped 4; count of bases not matched to a gene: 7. The germline CDR1 and CDR2 sequences are LGHDT and YNNKEL (reference sequence). The CDR3 DNA follows: TGTGCCAGCGGGGGACAGGGGCTACGAGAGACCCAGTACTTC. Protein product: CASGGQGLRETQYF.

Note on this clonotype: A much more abundant neighbour one base away suggests this may be a read error. The CDR3 does not close with the conserved phenylalanine or tryptophan, likely indicating a read error. J is TRBJ2-3 and V is TRBV10-3, with 7 bases lining up with TRBD2. The CDR3 spans 14 residues. The germline V gene has CDR1 ENHRY and CDR2 SYGVKD. Trimming cost V 6 bases and J 4 bases; bases outside gene matches: 7. The CDR3 protein is CAISRGSTADTQYL. DNA of the CDR3: TGTGCCATCAGCCGCGGGAGTACCGCAGATACGCAGTATTTG.

The chain uses TRBV6-2 or TRBV6-3 and TRBJ1-1; TRBD1 might be the D (5 bases). Germline CDR1 MNHEY, CDR2 SVGEGT. This CDR3 is 14 amino acids long. V was cut by 8 bases and J by 2 bases, with 15 bases left in between. The CDR3 sequence is CASEGHTTNTEAFF. CDR3 DNA sequence: TGTGCCAGCGAAGGACACACAACAAACACTGAAGCTTTCTTT.

This chain's CDR3 is CASSLKPRAGNPGNEQYF. DNA for the CDR3: TGTGCCAGCAGTCTGAAACCTCGAGCGGGAAATCCAGGGAATGAGCAGTACTTC. V gene TRBV28 combines with J gene TRBJ2-5; 7 bases match TRBD2. V was pared by 5 bases and J by 11 bases, with 26 bases of the junction left unmatched. Germline CDR1 MDHEN, CDR2 SYDVKM. This CDR3 has 18 amino acids.

The J gene is TRBJ2-7, the V gene TRBV3-1; a weak D match, TRBD2 (6 bases). Between the trimmed V and J ends, which lost 1 base and 4 bases, there was a span of 20 bases. The germline gives CDR1 LGHDT, CDR2 YNNKEL (reference sequence). The CDR3 consists of 17 residues. This CDR3 is CASSQAMAGPYLYEQYF. The DNA of the CDR3 is TGTGCCAGCAGCCAAGCCATGGCGGGGCCGTACCTATACGAGCAGTACTTC.

This chain links TRBV5-6 with TRBJ2-1, with D perhaps assigned TRBD1 or TRBD2 (5 bases each). Per germline, CDR1 SGHDT and CDR2 YYEEEE. This CDR3 region has 19 residues. V gave up 3 bases and J gave up 1 base, with 23 bases separating them. DNA of the CDR3: TGTGCCAGCAGCTCTGGGACGGGGTCAAGGGTTAGGTCCTACAATGAGCAGTTCTTC. Residues: CASSSGTGSRVRSYNEQFF. Combining the CDR3 with reference TRBV5-6 and TRBJ2-1 gives the whole variable domain DAGVTQSPTHLIKTRGQQVTLRCSPKSGHDTVSWYQQALGQGPQFIFQYYEEEERQRGNFPDRFSGHQFPNYSSELNVNALLLGDSALYLCASSSGTGSRVRSYNEQFFGPGTRLTVL.

The V gene is TRBV27, the J gene TRBJ2-3; perhaps TRBD2 as D (6 bases). CDR1 is MNHEY and CDR2 is SMNVEV in the germline V gene (reference sequence). V was clipped by 5 bases and J by 2 bases, with 26 bases between them. The CDR3 runs to 19 residues. The CDR3 spells CASSPFLRGGAIDTDTQYF. For the CDR3, the DNA is TGTGCCAGCAGTCCATTCCTACGAGGAGGGGCAATTGACACAGATACGCAGTATTTT.

This clonotype appeared a few times. The rearrangement joins TRBV7-6 to TRBJ2-7; D is perhaps TRBD2 (6 bases). Germline-derived CDR1 and CDR2 are SGHVS and FNYEAQ. The V end was cut by 1 base, the J end by 0 bases, with 10 bases between. The CDR3 runs 15 residues. The DNA of the CDR3 is TGTGCCAGCAGCTTAGACACGGGAGCCTCCTACGAGCAGTACTTC. Protein: CASSLDTGASYEQYF.

CDR3 amino acids: CSVGRDGGGANVLTF. CDR3 nucleotide sequence: TGCAGCGTTGGAAGGGACGGCGGCGGGGCCAACGTCCTGACTTTC. The chain links TRBV29-1 to TRBJ2-6; D possibly matches TRBD1 or TRBD2 (5 bases each). Germline CDR1 and CDR2: SQVTM and ANQGSEA. Trimming left V 4 bases short and J 4 bases short, with 14 bases between. This CDR3 has 15 amino acids.

The chain joins TRBV20-1 to TRBJ2-1; 9 positions agree with TRBD2. The CDR3 loop spans 14 amino acids. The V and J ends lost 2 bases and 8 bases, in that order; junction bases with no gene match: 7. CDR1 and CDR2 from the germline V gene are DFQATT and SNEGSKA (reference sequence). This chain's CDR3 is CSARLAGIRYEQFF. In DNA form, the CDR3 reads TGCAGTGCTAGACTAGCGGGAATTAGGTATGAGCAGTTCTTC.

This chain connects TRBV29-1 to TRBJ1-1; 9 bases are shared with TRBD1. CDR1 and CDR2 from the germline V gene are SQVTM and ANQGSEA. The V segment lost 6 bases and the J segment 1 base; nucleotides outside the gene matches: 3. CDR3 length: 13 residues. The CDR3 nucleotides are TGCAGCGTGGACAGGGGCCGGAACACTGAAGCTTTCTTT. The encoded protein is CSVDRGRNTEAFF.

The V gene is TRBV12-3 or TRBV12-4, the J gene TRBJ2-1; TRBD2 matches at 7 bases. Trimming cost V 3 bases and J 10 bases; bases outside gene matches: 9. The CDR3 has 14 amino acids. Written as DNA, the CDR3 is TGTGCCAGCAGTTTTGCGGGAGTCGTCGGGGAGCAGTTCTTC. Its translation is CASSFAGVVGEQFF.

The V gene is TRBV4-3, the J gene TRBJ1-2, with D unclear. The CDR3 has 15 amino acids. Trimming took off 2 bases at V and 4 bases at J, with 14 bases between the two ends. Germline V gene data show CDR1 as LGHNA and CDR2 as YSLEER. The CDR3 bases are TGCGCCAGCAGCCAATTAGGGCAGAAAATCTATGGCTACACCTTC. Its protein product is CASSQLGQKIYGYTF.

The gene calls are TRBV10-3 and TRBJ2-2; possibly TRBD1 or TRBD2 for D (5 bases each). CDR3 length equals 16 residues. Looked up from germline, CDR1 is ENHRY and CDR2 is SYGVKD. V lost 2 bases to trimming and J lost 1 base, with 11 bases between them. Here the CDR3 DNA reads TGTGCCATCAGTGAGCGTGGGACGAAGAACACCGGGGAGCTGTTTTTT. It specifies CAISERGTKNTGELFF.

A few counts support this clonotype. J is TRBJ2-1 and V is TRBV20-1; 12 bases line up with TRBD2. Trimming cost V 5 bases and J 6 bases; bases outside gene matches: 5. This CDR3 has 14 amino acids. Germline CDR1 reads DFQATT; CDR2 reads SNEGSKA (reference sequence). The CDR3 region is CSAATSGRSNEQFF. The CDR3 region has the DNA TGCAGTGCTGCGACTAGCGGGAGAAGCAATGAGCAGTTCTTC.

This clonotype was seen a handful of times. This chain joins TRBV12-3 or TRBV12-4 and TRBJ2-7; D is unresolved. The J call is uncertain, as TRBJ2-5 better fits the DNA end. This CDR3 is built from 13 residues. The CDR3 sequence: CASSSEVQETQYF. In nucleotides, the CDR3 is TGTGCCAGCAGTTCAGAGGTCCAAGAGACCCAGTACTTC.

The chain uses TRBV20-1 and TRBJ2-3; possibly TRBD1 or TRBD2 for D (5 bases each). The CDR3 extends over 14 amino acids. Germline assignment: CDR1 DFQATT and CDR2 SNEGSKA (reference sequence). V was trimmed by 0 bases and J by 5 bases, leaving 12 bases between them. The CDR3 region has the DNA TGCAGTGCTAGAGACGCTTTTGGGGGAGATACGCAGTATTTT. The encoded protein is CSARDAFGGDTQYF.

The chain couples TRBV20-1 to TRBJ2-4; possibly TRBD1 for D (6 bases). The end of the DNA is better explained by TRBJ2-7, so the J call may be wrong. Per germline, CDR1 DFQATT and CDR2 SNEGSKA (reference sequence). This CDR3 region has 16 residues. The CDR3 region is CSAREQGSGTWGEQYF. The CDR3 DNA follows: TGCAGTGCTAGAGAACAGGGTTCAGGGACCTGGGGCGAGCAGTACTTC.

This clonotype was seen a few times. This sequence joins TRBV6-6 and TRBJ2-4; no firm D call. The germline V gene encodes CDR1 MNHNY and CDR2 SVGAGI (reference sequence). The CDR3 sequence is 13 residues long. The ends were cut back, 5 bases at V and 7 bases at J, with 12 bases in the middle. The CDR3 sequence is CASSTPNKNIQYF. Here the CDR3 DNA reads TGTGCCAGCAGTACACCGAACAAGAACATTCAGTACTTC.

In its sample, this clonotype was seen a few times. Its ends do not fully match the called genes, so a read error is possible. The chain recombines TRBV27 with TRBJ2-5; D is possibly TRBD2 (6 bases). The assigned J gene may be wrong: the sequence end matches TRBJ2-3 better. The CDR3 runs 12 residues. The germline V gene has CDR1 MNHEY and CDR2 SMNVEV (reference sequence). The CDR3 bases are TGCGCCAGCAGCTTACCTAGCGAAACGCAGTATTTT. This sequence encodes CASSLPSETQYF.

The chain joins TRBV9 to TRBJ2-2; D gene ambiguous. In germline, CDR1 is SGDLS, CDR2 YYNGEE. V lost 1 base to trimming and J lost 6 bases, with 4 bases between them. The CDR3 is made up of 12 amino acids. The CDR3: CASSVRSGELFF. The CDR3 DNA sequence: TGTGCCAGCAGCGTACGTTCCGGGGAGCTGTTTTTT.